This TCR beta chain originates from a study of OX40 agonist ivuxolimab in advanced cancers. The table came from immunoSEQ multiplex PCR; TCRdb's copy has only in-frame clones and leaves some out. Among about 61,000 clones, more than 65% were seen once, and the ten largest hold less than 0.6%. CDR3 length: 15 amino acids. J is TRBJ2-5 and V is TRBV21-1; the table's D call TRBD2 went unverified against the DNA. TRBV21-1 is designated a pseudogene. The material was CD4+ or CD8+ T cells sorted from blood, obtained in a trial of the OX40 agonist ivuxolimab. The receptor's source is an adult with an advanced solid tumor such as melanoma, head and neck, liver or kidney cancer. The CDR3 sequence: CASSKRSSHRSGQYF. The CDR3 DNA is TGTGCCAGCAGCAAAAGGTCTTCGCACAGATCGGGGCAGTACTTC.